This T cell receptor (beta chain) derives from a study of cytomegalovirus exposure and HLA in healthy donors. The germline V gene has CDR1 SGHRS and CDR2 YFSETQ. The CDR3 is 13 residues long. Trimming removed 3 bases from V and 5 bases from J, with 11 bases in between. Method: immunoSEQ multiplex PCR; TCRdb's copy keeps in-frame clones and lacks some. The sample has over 120,000 clones, about 94% seen once; the top ten hold 1.5% to 2%. The chain employs TRBV5-1 and TRBJ2-5; D may be TRBD1 (5 bases). The receptor was isolated from a man in his late teens or twenties in good health and CMV-seropositive. Specimen: PBMCs. The CDR3 DNA sequence: TGCGCCAGCAGCTCCCAGGGAAGGGAGACCCAGTACTTC. Translating gives CASSSQGRETQYF. Filled out from reference TRBV5-1 and TRBJ2-5, the complete variable domain reads KAGVTQTPRYLIKTRGQQVTLSCSPISGHRSVSWYQQTPGQGLQFLFEYFSETQRNKGNFPGRFSGRQFSNSRSEMNVSTLELGDSALYLCASSSQGRETQYFGPGTRLLVL.